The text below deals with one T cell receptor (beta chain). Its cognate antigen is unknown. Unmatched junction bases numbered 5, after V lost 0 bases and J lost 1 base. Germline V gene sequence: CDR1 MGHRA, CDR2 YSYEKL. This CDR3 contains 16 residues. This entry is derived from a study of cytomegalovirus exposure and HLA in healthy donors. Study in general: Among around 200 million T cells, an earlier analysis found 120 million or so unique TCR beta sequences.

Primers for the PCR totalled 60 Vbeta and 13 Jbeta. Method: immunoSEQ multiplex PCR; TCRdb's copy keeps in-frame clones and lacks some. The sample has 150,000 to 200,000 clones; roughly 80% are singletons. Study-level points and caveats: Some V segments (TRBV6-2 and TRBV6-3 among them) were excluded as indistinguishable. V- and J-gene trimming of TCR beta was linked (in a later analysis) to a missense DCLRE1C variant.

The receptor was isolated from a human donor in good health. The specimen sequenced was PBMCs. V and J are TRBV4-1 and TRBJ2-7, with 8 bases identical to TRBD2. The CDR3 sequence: CASSQEPAGGSYEQYF. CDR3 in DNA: TGCGCCAGCAGCCAAGAACCGGCGGGGGGATCCTACGAGCAGTACTTC.